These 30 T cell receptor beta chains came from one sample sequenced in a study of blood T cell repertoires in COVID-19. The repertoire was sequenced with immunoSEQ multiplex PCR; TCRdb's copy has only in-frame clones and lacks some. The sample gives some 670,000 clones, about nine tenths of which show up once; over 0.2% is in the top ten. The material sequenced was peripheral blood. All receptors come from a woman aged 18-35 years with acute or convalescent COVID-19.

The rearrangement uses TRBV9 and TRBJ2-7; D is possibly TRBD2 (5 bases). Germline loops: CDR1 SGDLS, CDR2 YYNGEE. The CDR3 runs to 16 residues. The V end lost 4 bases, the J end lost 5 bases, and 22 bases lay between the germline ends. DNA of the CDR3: TGTGCCAGCAGCCAATTCCATGGCACACCGCGGGACGAGCAGTACTTC. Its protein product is CASSQFHGTPRDEQYF.

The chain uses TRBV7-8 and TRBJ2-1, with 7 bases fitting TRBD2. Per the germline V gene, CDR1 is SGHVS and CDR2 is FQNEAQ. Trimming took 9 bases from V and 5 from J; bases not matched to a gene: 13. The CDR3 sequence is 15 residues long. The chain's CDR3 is CASRPLKGGDNEQFF. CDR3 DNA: TGTGCCAGTCGCCCCTTAAAGGGAGGGGACAATGAGCAGTTCTTC.

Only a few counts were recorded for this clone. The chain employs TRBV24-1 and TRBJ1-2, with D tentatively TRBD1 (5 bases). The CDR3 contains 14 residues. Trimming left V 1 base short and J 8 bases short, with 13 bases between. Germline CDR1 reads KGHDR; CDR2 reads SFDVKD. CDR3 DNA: TGTGCCACCAGTGATTTTGGGGGGAGGGGAGGCTACACCTTC. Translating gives CATSDFGGRGGYTF.

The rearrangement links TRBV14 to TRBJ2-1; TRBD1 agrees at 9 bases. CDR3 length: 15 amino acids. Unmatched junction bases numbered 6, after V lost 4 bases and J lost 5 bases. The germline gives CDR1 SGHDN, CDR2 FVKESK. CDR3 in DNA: TGTGCCAGCAGCCCCGGGACAGGGTATAACAATGAGCAGTTCTTC. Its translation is CASSPGTGYNNEQFF.

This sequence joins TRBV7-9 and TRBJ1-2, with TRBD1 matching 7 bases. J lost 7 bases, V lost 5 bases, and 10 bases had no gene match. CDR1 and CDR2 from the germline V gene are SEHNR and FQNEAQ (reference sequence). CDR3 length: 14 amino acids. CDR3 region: CASSQLGTEGGYTF. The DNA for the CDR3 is TGTGCCAGCAGCCAACTCGGGACAGAGGGTGGCTACACCTTC.

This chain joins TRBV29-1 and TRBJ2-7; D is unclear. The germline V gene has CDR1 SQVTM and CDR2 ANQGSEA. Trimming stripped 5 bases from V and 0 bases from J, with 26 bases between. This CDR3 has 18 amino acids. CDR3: CSVRSRTPQSMSSYEQYF. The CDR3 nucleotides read TGCAGCGTTCGGAGCCGTACCCCCCAGTCAATGAGCTCCTACGAGCAGTACTTC.

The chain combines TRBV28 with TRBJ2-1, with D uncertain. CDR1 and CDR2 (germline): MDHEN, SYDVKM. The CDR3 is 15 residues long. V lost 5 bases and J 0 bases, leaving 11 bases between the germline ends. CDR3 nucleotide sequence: TGTGCCAGCAGTCCCTCGCGTCGCTCCTACAATGAGCAGTTCTTC. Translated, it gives CASSPSRRSYNEQFF.

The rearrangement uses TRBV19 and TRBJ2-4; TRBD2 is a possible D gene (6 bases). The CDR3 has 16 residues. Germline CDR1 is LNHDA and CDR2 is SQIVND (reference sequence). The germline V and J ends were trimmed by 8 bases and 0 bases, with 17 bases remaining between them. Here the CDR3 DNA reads TGTGCCAGTGGGCTTGAGGAGGGCAGAGCCAAAAACATTCAGTACTTC. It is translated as CASGLEEGRAKNIQYF.

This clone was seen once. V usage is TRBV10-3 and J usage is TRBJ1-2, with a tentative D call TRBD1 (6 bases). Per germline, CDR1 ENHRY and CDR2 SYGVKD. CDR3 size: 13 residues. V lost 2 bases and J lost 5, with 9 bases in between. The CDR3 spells CAISEPTGYGYTF. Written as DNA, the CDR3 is TGTGCCATCAGTGAGCCCACAGGGTATGGCTACACCTTC.

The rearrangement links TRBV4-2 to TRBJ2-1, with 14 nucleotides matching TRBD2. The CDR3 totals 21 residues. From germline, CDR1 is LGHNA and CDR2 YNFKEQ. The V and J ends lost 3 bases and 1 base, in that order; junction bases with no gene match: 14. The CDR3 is CASSHYLPGLAGGRSYNEQFF. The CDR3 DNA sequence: TGTGCCAGCAGCCATTACCTCCCTGGACTAGCGGGGGGACGTTCCTACAATGAGCAGTTCTTC.

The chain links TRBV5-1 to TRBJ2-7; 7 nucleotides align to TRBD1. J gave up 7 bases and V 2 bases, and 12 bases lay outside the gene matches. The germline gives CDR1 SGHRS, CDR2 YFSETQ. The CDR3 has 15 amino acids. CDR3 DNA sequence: TGCGCCAGCAGCTTAACCCCCGCTGGGACAGCAGAGCAGTACTTC. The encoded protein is CASSLTPAGTAEQYF.

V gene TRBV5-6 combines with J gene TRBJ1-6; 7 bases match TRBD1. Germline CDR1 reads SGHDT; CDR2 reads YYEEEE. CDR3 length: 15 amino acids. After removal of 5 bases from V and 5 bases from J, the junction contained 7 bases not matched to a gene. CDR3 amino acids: CASRRQGLDNSPLHF. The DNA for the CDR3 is TGTGCCAGCAGACGACAGGGTTTGGATAATTCACCCCTCCACTTT.

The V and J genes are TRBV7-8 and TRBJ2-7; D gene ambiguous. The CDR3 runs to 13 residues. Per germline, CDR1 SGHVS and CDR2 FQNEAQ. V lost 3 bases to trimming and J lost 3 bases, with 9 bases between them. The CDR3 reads CASSFARNYEQYF. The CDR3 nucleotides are TGTGCCAGCAGCTTTGCCAGGAACTACGAGCAGTACTTC.

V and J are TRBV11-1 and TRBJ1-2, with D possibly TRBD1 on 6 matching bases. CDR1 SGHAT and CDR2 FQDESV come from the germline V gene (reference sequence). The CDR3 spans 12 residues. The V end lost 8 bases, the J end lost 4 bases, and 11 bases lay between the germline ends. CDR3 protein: CASVRTAYGYTF. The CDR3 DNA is TGTGCCAGCGTGCGGACAGCCTATGGCTACACCTTC.

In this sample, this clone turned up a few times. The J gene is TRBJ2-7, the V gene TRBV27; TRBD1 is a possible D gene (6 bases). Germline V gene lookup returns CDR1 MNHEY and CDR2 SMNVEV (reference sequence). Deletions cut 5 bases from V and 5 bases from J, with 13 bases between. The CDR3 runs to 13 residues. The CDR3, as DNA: TGTGCCAGCAGTCCCCAAGGGGGTAACGAGCAGTACTTC. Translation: CASSPQGGNEQYF.

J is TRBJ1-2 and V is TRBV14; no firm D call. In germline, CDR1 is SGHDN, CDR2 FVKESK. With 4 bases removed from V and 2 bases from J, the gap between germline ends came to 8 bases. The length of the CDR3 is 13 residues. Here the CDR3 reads CASSRELNYGYTF. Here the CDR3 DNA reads TGTGCCAGCAGCCGGGAGCTGAACTATGGCTACACCTTC.

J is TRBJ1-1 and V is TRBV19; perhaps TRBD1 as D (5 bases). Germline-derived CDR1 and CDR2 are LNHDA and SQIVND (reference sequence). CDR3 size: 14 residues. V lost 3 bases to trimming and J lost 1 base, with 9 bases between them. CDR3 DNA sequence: TGTGCCAGTAGTATGGGGCCACCGAACACTGAAGCTTTCTTT. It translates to CASSMGPPNTEAFF.

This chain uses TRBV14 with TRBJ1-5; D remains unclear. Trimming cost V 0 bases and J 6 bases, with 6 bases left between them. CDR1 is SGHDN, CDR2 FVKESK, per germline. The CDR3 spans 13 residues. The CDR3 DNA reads TGTGCCAGCAGCCAAGATAGGAGTCAGCCCCAGCATTTT. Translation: CASSQDRSQPQHF.

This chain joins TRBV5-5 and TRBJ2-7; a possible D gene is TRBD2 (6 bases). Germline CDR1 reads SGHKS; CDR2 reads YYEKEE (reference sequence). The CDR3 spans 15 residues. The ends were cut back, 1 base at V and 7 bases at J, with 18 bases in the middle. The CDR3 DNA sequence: TGTGCCAGCAGCTTGAGACGGAGGGGAAGCTATGAGCAGTACTTC. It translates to CASSLRRRGSYEQYF.

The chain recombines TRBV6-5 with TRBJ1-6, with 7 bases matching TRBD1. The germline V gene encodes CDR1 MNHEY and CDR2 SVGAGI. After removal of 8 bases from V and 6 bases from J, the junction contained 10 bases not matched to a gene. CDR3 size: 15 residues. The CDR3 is CASSFRNRGNSPLHF. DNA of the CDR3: TGTGCCAGCTCGTTCCGGAACAGGGGTAATTCACCCCTCCACTTT.

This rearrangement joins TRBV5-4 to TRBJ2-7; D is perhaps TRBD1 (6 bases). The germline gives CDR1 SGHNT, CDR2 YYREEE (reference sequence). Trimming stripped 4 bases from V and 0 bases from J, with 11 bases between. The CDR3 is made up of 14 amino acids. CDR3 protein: CASSNRDTSYEQYF. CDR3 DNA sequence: TGTGCCAGCAGCAACCGGGACACCTCCTACGAGCAGTACTTC.

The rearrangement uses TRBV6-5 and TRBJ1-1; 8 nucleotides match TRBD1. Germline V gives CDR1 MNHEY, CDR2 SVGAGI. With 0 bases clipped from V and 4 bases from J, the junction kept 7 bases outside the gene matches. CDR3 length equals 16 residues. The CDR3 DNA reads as TGTGCCAGCAGTTACTCGATACAGGGGGGTTTCACTGAAGCTTTCTTT. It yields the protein CASSYSIQGGFTEAFF.

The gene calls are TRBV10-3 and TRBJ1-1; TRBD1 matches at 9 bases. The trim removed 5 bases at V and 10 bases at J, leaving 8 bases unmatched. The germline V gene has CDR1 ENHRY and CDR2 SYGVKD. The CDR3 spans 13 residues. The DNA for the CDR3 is TGTGCCATCAGTCCAACAGGGGGCGTTGGAGCTTTCTTT. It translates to CAISPTGGVGAFF.

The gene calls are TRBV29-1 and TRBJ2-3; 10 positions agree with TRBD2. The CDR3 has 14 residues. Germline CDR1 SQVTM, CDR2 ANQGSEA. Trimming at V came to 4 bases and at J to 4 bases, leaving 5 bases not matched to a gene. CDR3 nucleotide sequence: TGCAGCGTTGCAAGGACTAGCGGTGCAGATACGCAGTATTTT. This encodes CSVARTSGADTQYF.

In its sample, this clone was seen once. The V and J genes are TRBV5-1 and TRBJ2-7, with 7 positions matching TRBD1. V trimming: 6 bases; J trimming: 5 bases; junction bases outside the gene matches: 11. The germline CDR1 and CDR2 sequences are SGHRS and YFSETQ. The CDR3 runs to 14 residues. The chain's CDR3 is CASKSTGLVHEQYF. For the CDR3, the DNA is TGCGCCAGCAAATCGACAGGGTTAGTCCACGAGCAGTACTTC. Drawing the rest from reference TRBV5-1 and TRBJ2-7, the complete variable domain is KAGVTQTPRYLIKTRGQQVTLSCSPISGHRSVSWYQQTPGQGLQFLFEYFSETQRNKGNFPGRFSGRQFSNSRSEMNVSTLELGDSALYLCASKSTGLVHEQYFGPGTRLTVT.

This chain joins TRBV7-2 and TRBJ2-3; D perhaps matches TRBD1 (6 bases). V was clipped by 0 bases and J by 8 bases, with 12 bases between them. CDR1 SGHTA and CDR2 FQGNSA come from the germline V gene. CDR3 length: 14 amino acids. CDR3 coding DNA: TGTGCCAGCAGCTTAGCGCACAGGGCCCCTACGCAGTATTTT. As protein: CASSLAHRAPTQYF.

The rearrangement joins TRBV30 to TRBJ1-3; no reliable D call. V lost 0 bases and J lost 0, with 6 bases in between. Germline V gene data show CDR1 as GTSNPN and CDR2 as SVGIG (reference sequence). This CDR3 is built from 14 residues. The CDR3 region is CAWSVSVSGNTIYF. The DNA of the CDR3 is TGTGCCTGGAGTGTTAGTGTCTCTGGAAACACCATATATTTT.

The CDR3 nucleotides read TGTGCCAGCAGCCAATCAATTGGACAGGTGGCTTCTTCGGACACTGAAGCTTTCTTT. Residues: CASSQSIGQVASSDTEAFF. The rearrangement uses TRBV14 and TRBJ1-1; TRBD1 matches at 7 bases. Germline-derived CDR1 and CDR2 are SGHDN and FVKESK. V gave up 2 bases and J gave up 3 bases; unmatched junction bases: 18. This CDR3 is built from 19 residues.

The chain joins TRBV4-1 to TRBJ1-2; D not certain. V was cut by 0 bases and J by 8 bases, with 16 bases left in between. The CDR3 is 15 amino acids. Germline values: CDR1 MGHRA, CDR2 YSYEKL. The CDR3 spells CASSQEPRGRGGYTF. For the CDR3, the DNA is TGCGCCAGCAGCCAAGAGCCTCGAGGCCGGGGAGGCTACACCTTC.

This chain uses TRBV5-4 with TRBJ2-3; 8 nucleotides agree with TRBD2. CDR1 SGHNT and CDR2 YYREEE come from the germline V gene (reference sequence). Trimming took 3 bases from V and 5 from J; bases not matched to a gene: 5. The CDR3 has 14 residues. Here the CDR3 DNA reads TGTGCCAGCAGCTCTCGGGCGGGAGGAGATACGCAGTATTTT. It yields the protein CASSSRAGGDTQYF.